A single sample gave rise to the 15 T cell receptor beta chains below, sequenced in a study of T-cell reconstitution after alpha-beta-depleted transplantation in children. Preparation of the TCRbeta library used unique molecular identifiers. TCRdb used MiXCR to reprocess the PCR reads, holding one entry per CDR3 protein. The table records roughly 200,000 distinct CDR3 sequences, approximately 14% of them present only once. Sequencing was performed on PBMCs from the stem cell graft donor, taken from the stem cell graft. These receptors were collected from a human donor who donated a stem cell graft to a child with acute lymphoblastic leukemia.

This clonotype was counted ten times or more. V is TRBV27 and J is TRBJ2-7, with no clear D. The CDR3 spans 14 residues. V was trimmed by 6 bases and J by 2 bases, leaving 14 bases between them. Germline V gives CDR1 MNHEY, CDR2 SMNVEV (reference sequence). The CDR3 reads CASSPEHPPYEQYF. CDR3 DNA: TGTGCCAGCAGCCCGGAGCATCCCCCCTACGAGCAGTACTTC.

This clonotype showed up just a few times. The genes are TRBV3-1 and TRBJ2-6, with D unresolved. V lost 0 bases, J lost 0 bases, and 9 bases lay in between. The CDR3 length is 17 residues. Germline CDR1 and CDR2: LGHDT and YNNKEL (reference sequence). The CDR3 spells CASSQDMRTSGANVLTF. The CDR3 DNA reads TGTGCCAGCAGCCAAGATATGAGGACCTCTGGGGCCAACGTCCTGACTTTC.

This clonotype has ten or more counts. The genes are TRBV6-2 or TRBV6-3 and TRBJ2-7; D remains unclear. This CDR3 is built from 15 residues. Germline CDR1 MNHEY, CDR2 SVGEGT. Trimming stripped 2 bases from V and 0 bases from J, with 11 bases between. The CDR3 spells CASSYGPGNSYEQYF. CDR3 bases: TGTGCCAGCAGTTACGGGCCAGGTAACTCCTACGAGCAGTACTTC.

This clonotype was counted many times. This sequence joins TRBV20-1 and TRBJ2-1, with TRBD1 as a possible D gene (6 bases). V lost 6 bases and J 11 bases, leaving 20 bases between the germline ends. CDR3 length: 13 amino acids. Looked up from germline, CDR1 is DFQATT and CDR2 is SNEGSKA (reference sequence). For the CDR3, the DNA is TGCAGTGCCTCCTCCCTGGGGGCCCCCAAGCAGTTCTTC. The encoded protein is CSASSLGAPKQFF.

This clonotype was picked up a small number of times. J is TRBJ2-7 and V is TRBV7-2, with D perhaps TRBD2 (7 bases). Germline V lookup: CDR1 SGHTA, CDR2 FQGNSA. There are 15 residues in the CDR3. The germline V and J ends were trimmed by 0 bases and 2 bases, with 11 bases remaining between them. The CDR3 region is CASSLAGGGTYEQYF. The CDR3 region has the DNA TGTGCCAGCAGCTTAGCGGGAGGGGGTACCTACGAGCAGTACTTC.

This sequence joins TRBV7-9 and TRBJ1-4, with 7 nucleotides matching TRBD1. Losses at the gene ends were 2 bases for V and 2 bases for J; bases not matched to a gene: 8. The germline CDR1 and CDR2 sequences are SEHNR and FQNEAQ (reference sequence). The CDR3 totals 17 residues. Written as DNA, the CDR3 is TGTGCCAGCAGCTTACCGACAGAGGGGGCGACTAATGAAAAACTGTTTTTT. Amino acids: CASSLPTEGATNEKLFF.

Many counts were recorded for this clonotype. The rearrangement uses TRBV12-3 or TRBV12-4 and TRBJ1-1, with TRBD1 identical over 8 bases. This CDR3 region has 14 residues. Trimming removed 7 bases from V and 1 base from J; junction bases left unmatched: 5. The CDR3 region is CASTLTGANTEAFF. CDR3 bases: TGTGCCAGCACCCTGACAGGGGCGAACACTGAAGCTTTCTTT.

This clonotype was seen repeatedly, ten times or more. The chain is built from TRBV20-1 and TRBJ2-5; no reliable D call. CDR3 length: 11 amino acids. V was trimmed by 6 bases and J by 5 bases, leaving 10 bases between them. Germline V gene sequence: CDR1 DFQATT, CDR2 SNEGSKA (reference sequence). CDR3 sequence: CSAGFGETQYF. In DNA form, the CDR3 reads TGCAGTGCCGGGTTCGGGGAGACCCAGTACTTC.

This clonotype was observed at least ten times. The rearrangement joins TRBV25-1 to TRBJ2-5; D is uncertain. Germline lookup yields CDR1 MGHDK and CDR2 SYGVNS. The CDR3 is 13 amino acids. V shed 3 bases and J shed 1 base, with 6 bases lying between them. The CDR3 DNA reads as TGTGCCAGCAGTGACTCCTTCCAAGAGACCCAGTACTTC. It is translated as CASSDSFQETQYF.

This clonotype was counted ten times or more. The chain recombines TRBV5-1 with TRBJ2-7; possibly TRBD2 for D (5 bases). CDR3 length: 15 residues. Germline loops: CDR1 SGHRS, CDR2 YFSETQ. The V gene lost 7 bases and the J gene lost 6 bases, with 23 bases spanning the gap. CDR3 bases: TGCGCCAGCGGAGAGGCGGGCGGAGGCGTGGGCGAGCAGTACTTC. Protein: CASGEAGGGVGEQYF.

The chain carries TRBV10-3 and TRBJ2-1; 7 bases fit TRBD2. Germline V gene data show CDR1 as ENHRY and CDR2 as SYGVKD. V lost 4 bases, J lost 7 bases, and 7 bases stayed unmatched. The CDR3 extends over 14 amino acids. CDR3 DNA: TGTGCCATCAGTGTGGCGGGAGAGCAGAATGAGCAGTTCTTC. This encodes CAISVAGEQNEQFF.

A note on this clonotype: A much larger clone lies a single base off, so this may be a read error. The rearrangement uses TRBV10-3 and TRBJ2-3; no reliable D call. CDR3 length equals 11 residues. Germline V gene sequence: CDR1 ENHRY, CDR2 SYGVKD. The V end was cut by 10 bases, the J end by 5 bases, with 10 bases between. CDR3 residues: CATNKGDTQYF. The CDR3 nucleotides read TGTGCCACCAACAAGGGAGATACGCAGTATTTT.

This clonotype has just a few counts. The chain carries TRBV12-3 or TRBV12-4 and TRBJ1-1, with D perhaps TRBD1 (5 bases). The length of the CDR3 is 16 residues. V was shortened by 6 bases and J by 1 base, with 18 bases between the two germline ends. The CDR3 DNA follows: TGTGCCAGCAGCCTACGGAGGGGTGGAGGGAACACTGAAGCTTTCTTT. It translates to CASSLRRGGGNTEAFF.

V is TRBV3-1 and J is TRBJ2-1; 8 positions agree with TRBD2. Looked up from germline, CDR1 is LGHDT and CDR2 is YNNKEL (reference sequence). Germline trimming cut 1 base from V and 6 bases from J; bases unmatched to any gene: 8. The CDR3 extends over 16 amino acids. CDR3 coding DNA: TGTGCCAGCAGCCAAGGCTGGCTAGCGGGCCGCAATGAGCAGTTCTTC. As protein: CASSQGWLAGRNEQFF.

The chain combines TRBV12-3 or TRBV12-4 with TRBJ2-5; the D gene is possibly TRBD1 (6 bases). Between the trimmed V and J ends, which lost 5 bases and 5 bases, there was a span of 21 bases. CDR3 length equals 16 residues. CDR3 amino acids: CASSPRPQGVGETQYF. The CDR3 DNA follows: TGTGCCAGCAGTCCGAGACCACAGGGTGTAGGGGAGACCCAGTACTTC.